Here is one TCR beta chain with its context. Assay used: immunoSEQ multiplex PCR; TCRdb lists only in-frame clones, some missing. The sample consists of roughly 36,000 clones, roughly 85% of them appearing once. The junction had 9 bases not matched to a gene; V was cut back by 4 bases and J by 1 base. In germline, CDR1 is SGHTS, CDR2 YDEGEE. The CDR3 covers 16 residues. The sample belongs to a study of blood T cell repertoires in COVID-19. Study as a whole: Sources were T cells, B-cell-depleted T cells, or PBMCs; the material itself was cDNA or gDNA.

The chain combines TRBV5-8 with TRBJ2-7; 9 bases agree with TRBD1. This clonotype was sampled from a man between 60 and 70 years old with active COVID-19. What was sequenced was peripheral blood. The CDR3 sequence: CASSRGQGILSYEQYF. The CDR3 coding sequence is TGTGCCAGCAGCCGAGGACAGGGGATTCTATCCTACGAGCAGTACTTC.